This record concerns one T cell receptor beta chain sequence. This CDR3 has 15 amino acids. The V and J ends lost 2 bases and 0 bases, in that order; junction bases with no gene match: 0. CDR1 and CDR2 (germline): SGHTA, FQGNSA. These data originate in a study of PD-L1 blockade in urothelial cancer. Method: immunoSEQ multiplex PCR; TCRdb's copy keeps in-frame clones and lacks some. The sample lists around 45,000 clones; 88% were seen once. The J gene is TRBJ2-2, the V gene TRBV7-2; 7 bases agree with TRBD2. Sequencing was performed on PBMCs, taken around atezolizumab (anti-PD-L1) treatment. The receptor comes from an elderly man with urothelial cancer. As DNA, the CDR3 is TGTGCCAGCAGCTTAAGCGGGGCGAACACCGGGGAGCTGTTTTTT. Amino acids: CASSLSGANTGELFF.